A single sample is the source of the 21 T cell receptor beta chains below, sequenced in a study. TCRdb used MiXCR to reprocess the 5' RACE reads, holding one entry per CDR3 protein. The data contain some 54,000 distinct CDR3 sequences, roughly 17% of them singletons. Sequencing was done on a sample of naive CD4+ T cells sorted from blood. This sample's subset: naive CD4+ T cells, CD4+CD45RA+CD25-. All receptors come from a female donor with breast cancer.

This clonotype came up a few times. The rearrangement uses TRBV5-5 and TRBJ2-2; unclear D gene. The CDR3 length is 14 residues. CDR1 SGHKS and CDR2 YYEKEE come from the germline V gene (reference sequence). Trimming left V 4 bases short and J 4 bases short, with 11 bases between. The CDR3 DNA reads TGTGCCAGCAGCCTCCAGGTTGGCACCGGGGAGCTGTTTTTT. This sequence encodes CASSLQVGTGELFF.

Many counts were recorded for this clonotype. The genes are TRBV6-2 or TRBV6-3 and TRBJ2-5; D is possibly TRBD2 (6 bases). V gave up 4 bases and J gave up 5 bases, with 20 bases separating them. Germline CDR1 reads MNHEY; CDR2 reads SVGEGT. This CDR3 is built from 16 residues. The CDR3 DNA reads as TGTGCCAGCAGTTCCCTAGCGCGCCTCGGGGTGGAGACCCAGTACTTC. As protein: CASSSLARLGVETQYF.

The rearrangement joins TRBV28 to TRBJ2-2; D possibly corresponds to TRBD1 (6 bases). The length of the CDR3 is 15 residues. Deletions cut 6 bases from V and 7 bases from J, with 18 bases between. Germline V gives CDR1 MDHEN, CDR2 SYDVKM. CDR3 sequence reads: CASSQSAGVHGELFF. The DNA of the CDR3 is TGTGCCAGCAGCCAATCGGCAGGGGTACACGGGGAGCTGTTTTTT.

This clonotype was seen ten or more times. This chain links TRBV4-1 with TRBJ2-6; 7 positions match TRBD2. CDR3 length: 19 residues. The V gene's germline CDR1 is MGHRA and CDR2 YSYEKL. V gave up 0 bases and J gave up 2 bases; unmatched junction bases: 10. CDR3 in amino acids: CASSQDLVRTRAGANVLTF. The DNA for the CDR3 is TGCGCCAGCAGCCAAGATTTAGTTAGGACTAGAGCTGGGGCCAACGTCCTGACTTTC.

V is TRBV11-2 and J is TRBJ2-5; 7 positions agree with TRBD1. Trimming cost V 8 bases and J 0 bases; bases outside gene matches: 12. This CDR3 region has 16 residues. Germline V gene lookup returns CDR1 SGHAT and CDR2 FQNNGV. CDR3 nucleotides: TGTGCCAGCGCCTTGTCCAGGGGGTCGGACCAAGAGACCCAGTACTTC. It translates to CASALSRGSDQETQYF.

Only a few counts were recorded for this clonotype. The CDR3 sequence: CASSQRLLNTEAFF. The CDR3, as DNA: TGCGCCAGCAGCCAGAGATTATTGAACACTGAAGCTTTCTTT. The rearrangement uses TRBV5-1 and TRBJ1-1; no firm D call. The germline V gene encodes CDR1 SGHRS and CDR2 YFSETQ. V gave up 4 bases and J gave up 0 bases, with 10 bases separating them. The CDR3 consists of 14 residues.

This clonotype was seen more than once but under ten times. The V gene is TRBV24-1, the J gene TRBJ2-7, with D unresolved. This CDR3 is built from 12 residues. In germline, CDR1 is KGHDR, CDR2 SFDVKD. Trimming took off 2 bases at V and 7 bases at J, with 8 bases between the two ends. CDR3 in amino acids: CATSDSTSEQYF. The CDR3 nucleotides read TGTGCCACCAGTGATTCAACCTCGGAGCAGTACTTC.

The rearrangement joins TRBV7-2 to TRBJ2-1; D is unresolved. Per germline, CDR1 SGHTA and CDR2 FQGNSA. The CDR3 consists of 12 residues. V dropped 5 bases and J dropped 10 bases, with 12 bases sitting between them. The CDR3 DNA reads TGTGCCAGCAGCCCCCGACTTGGCGAGCAGTTCTTC. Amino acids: CASSPRLGEQFF.

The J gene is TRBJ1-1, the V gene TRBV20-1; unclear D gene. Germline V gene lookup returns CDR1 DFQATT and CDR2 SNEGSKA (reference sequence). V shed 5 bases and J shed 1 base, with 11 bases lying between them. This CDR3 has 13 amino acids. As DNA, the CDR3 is TGCAGTGCTTCCGAACTCACGAACACTGAAGCTTTCTTT. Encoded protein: CSASELTNTEAFF.

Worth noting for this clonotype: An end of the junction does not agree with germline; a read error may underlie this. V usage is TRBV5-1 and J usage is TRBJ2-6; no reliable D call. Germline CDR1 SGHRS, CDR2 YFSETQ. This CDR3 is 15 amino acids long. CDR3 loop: CVSSPTIPGANVLTF. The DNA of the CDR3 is TGCGTCAGCAGCCCTACTATTCCTGGGGCCAACGTCCTGACTTTC.

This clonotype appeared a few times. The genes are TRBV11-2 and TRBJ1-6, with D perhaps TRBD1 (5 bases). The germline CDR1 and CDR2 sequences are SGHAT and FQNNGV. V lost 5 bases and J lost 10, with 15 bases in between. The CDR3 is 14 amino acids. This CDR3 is CASSLSQQESPLHF. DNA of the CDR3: TGTGCCAGCAGCCTTTCCCAACAGGAATCACCCCTCCACTTT.

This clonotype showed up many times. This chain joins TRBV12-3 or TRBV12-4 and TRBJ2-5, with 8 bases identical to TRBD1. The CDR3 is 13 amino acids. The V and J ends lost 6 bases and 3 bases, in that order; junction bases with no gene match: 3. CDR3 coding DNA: TGTGCCAGCAGCTCGGGACAGGAAGAGACCCAGTACTTC. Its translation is CASSSGQEETQYF.

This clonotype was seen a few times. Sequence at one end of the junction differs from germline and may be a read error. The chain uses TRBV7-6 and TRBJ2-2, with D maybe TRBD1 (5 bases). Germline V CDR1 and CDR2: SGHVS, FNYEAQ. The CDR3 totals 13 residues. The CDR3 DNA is TGTGACAGCAGCTTACCAACAGGCGGGGAGCTGTTTTTT. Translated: CDSSLPTGGELFF.

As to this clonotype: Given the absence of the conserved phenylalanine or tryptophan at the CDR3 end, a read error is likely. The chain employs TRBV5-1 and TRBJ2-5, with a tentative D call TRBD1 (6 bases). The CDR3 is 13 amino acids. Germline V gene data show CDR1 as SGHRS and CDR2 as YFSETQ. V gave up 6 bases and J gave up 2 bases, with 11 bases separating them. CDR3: CASTRDTQETQYC. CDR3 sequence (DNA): TGCGCCAGCACCCGGGACACTCAAGAGACCCAGTACTGC.

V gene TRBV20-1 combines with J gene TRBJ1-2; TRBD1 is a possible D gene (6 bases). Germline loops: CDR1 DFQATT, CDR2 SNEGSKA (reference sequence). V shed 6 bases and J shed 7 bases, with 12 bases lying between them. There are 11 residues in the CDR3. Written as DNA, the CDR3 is TGCAGTGCCCCCAGGGGATTTGGCTACACCTTC. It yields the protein CSAPRGFGYTF.

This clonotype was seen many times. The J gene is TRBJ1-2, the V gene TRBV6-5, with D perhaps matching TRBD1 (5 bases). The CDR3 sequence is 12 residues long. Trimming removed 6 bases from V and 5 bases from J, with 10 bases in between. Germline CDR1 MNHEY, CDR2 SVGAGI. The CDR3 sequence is CASRKEGYGYTF. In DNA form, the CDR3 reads TGTGCCAGCAGGAAGGAGGGGTATGGCTACACCTTC.

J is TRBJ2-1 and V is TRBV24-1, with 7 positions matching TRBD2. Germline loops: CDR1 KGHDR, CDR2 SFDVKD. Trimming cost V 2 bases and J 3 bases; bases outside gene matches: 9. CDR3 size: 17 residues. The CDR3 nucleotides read TGTGCCACCAGTGATTATCTTAGCGGGCCTAACTACAATGAGCAGTTCTTC. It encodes CATSDYLSGPNYNEQFF.

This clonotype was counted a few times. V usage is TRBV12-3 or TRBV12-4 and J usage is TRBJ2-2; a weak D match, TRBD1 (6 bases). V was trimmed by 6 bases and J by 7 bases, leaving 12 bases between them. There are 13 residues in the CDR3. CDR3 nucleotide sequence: TGTGCCAGCAGCCACAGGGTGAGCGGGGAGCTGTTTTTT. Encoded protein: CASSHRVSGELFF.

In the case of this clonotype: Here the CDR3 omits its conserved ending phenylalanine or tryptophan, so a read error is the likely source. The CDR3 spells CASSPTSWRPHGELFL. CDR3 DNA sequence: TGTGCCAGCAGCCCGACTAGCTGGAGGCCTCACGGGGAGCTGTTTTTA. The V call is TRBV12-3 or TRBV12-4, the J call TRBJ2-2; 7 positions match TRBD2. V lost 6 bases to trimming and J lost 7 bases; unmatched junction nucleotides: 14. This CDR3 is 16 amino acids long.

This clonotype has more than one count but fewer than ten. CDR3 sequence (DNA): TGCGCCAGCAGCCCCGGACAGGCAACTAATGAAAAACTGTTTTTT. This gives the protein CASSPGQATNEKLFF. J is TRBJ1-4 and V is TRBV5-1; 7 nucleotides match TRBD1. This CDR3 is 15 amino acids long. After removal of 4 bases from V and 0 bases from J, the junction contained 3 bases not matched to a gene. The V gene's germline CDR1 is SGHRS and CDR2 YFSETQ.

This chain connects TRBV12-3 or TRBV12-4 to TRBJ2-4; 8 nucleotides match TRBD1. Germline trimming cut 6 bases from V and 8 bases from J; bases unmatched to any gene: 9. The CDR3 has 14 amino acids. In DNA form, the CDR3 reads TGTGCCAGCAGCCCGGACAGGGTCTCGGACATTCAGTACTTC. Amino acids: CASSPDRVSDIQYF.